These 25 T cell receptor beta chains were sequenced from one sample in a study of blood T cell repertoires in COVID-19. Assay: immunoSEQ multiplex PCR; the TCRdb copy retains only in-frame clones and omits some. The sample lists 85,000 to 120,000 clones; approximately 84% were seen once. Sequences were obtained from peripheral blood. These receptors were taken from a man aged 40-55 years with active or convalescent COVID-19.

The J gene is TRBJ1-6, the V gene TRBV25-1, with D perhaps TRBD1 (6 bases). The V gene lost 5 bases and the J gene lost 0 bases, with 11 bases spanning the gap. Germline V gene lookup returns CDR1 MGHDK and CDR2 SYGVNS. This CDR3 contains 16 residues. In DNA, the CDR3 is TGTGCCAGCAGTCAAGGGGGTAGCTCCTATAATTCACCCCTCCACTTT. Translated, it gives CASSQGGSSYNSPLHF.

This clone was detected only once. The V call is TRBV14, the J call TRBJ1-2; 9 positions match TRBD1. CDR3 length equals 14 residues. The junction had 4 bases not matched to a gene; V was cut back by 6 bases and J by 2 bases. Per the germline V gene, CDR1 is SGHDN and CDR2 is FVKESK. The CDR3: CASRGTGLNYGYTF. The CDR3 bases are TGTGCCAGCAGAGGGACAGGGCTAAACTATGGCTACACCTTC.

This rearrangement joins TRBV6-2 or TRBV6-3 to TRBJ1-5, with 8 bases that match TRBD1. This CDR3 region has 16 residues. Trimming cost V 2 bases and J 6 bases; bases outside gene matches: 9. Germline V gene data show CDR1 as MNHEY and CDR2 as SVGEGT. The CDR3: CASSYVGQGAFQPQHF. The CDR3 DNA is TGTGCCAGCAGTTACGTGGGGCAGGGGGCCTTTCAGCCCCAGCATTTT.

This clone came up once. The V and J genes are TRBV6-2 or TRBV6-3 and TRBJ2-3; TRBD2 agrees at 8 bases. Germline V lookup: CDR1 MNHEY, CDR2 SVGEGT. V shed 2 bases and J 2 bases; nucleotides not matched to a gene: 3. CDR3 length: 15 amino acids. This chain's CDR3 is CASSYRRGVTDTQYF. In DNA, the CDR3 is TGTGCCAGCAGTTACCGGCGGGGGGTCACAGATACGCAGTATTTT.

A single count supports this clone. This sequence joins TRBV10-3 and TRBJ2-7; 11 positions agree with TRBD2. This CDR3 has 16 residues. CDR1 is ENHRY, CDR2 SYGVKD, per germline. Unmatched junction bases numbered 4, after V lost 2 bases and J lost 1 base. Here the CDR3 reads CAISETTSGGSYEQYF. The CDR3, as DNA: TGTGCCATCAGTGAGACCACTAGCGGGGGTTCCTACGAGCAGTACTTC.

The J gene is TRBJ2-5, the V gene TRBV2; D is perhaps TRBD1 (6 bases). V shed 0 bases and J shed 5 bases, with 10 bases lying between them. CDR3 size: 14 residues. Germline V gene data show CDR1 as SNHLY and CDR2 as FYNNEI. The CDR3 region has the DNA TGTGCCAGCAGTGAAGCGATCAGGGGCGAGACCCAGTACTTC. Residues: CASSEAIRGETQYF.

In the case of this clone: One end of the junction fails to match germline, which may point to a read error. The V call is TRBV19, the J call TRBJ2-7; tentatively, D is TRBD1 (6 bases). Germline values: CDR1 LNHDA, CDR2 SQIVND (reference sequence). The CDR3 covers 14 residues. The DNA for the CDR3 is TGTGCCAGTAACCCCTGGGGGCCCTCCTGCGAGCAGTACTTC. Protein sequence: CASNPWGPSCEQYF.

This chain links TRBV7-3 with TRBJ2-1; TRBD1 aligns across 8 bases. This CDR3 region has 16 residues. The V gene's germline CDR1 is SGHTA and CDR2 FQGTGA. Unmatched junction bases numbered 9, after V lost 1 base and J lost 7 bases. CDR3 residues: CASSLMTGQVKNEQFF. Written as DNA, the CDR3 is TGTGCCAGCAGCTTAATGACGGGACAGGTTAAGAATGAGCAGTTCTTC. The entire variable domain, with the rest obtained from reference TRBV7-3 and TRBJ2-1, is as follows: GAGVSQTPSNKVTEKGKYVELRCDPISGHTALYWYRQSLGQGPEFLIYFQGTGAADDSGLPNDRFFAVRPEGSVSTLKIQRTERGDSAVYLCASSLMTGQVKNEQFFGPGTRLTVL.

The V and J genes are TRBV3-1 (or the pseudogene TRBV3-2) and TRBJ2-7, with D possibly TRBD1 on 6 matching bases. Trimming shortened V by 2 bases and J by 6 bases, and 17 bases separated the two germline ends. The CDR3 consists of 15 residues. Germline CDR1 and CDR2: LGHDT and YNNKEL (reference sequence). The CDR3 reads CASSQPGHRFGEQYF. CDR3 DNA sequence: TGTGCCAGCAGCCAACCGGGACACAGGTTCGGCGAGCAGTACTTC.

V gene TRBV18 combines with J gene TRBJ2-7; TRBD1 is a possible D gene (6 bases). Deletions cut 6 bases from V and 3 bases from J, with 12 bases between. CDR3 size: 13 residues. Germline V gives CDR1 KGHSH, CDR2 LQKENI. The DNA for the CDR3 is TGTGCCAGCTCCCCGGACAGACACTACGAGCAGTACTTC. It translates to CASSPDRHYEQYF.

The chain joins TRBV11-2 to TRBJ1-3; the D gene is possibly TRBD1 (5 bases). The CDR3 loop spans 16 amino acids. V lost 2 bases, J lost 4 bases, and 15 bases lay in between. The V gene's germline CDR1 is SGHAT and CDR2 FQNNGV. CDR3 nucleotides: TGTGCCAGCAGCTTATGGTCCCAGGGATCCGGAAACACCATATATTTT. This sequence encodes CASSLWSQGSGNTIYF. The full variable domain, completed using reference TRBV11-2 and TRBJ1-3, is EAGVAQSPRYKIIEKRQSVAFWCNPISGHATLYWYQQILGQGPKLLIQFQNNGVVDDSQLPKDRFSAERLKGVDSTLKIQPAKLEDSAVYLCASSLWSQGSGNTIYFGEGSWLTVV.

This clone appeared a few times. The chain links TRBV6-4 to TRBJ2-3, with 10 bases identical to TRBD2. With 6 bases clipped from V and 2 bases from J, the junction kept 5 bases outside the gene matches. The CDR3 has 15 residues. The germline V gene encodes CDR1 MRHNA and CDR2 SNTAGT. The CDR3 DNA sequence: TGTGCCAGCAGCCAGCGGGGGGGGGACACAGATACGCAGTATTTT. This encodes CASSQRGGDTDTQYF.

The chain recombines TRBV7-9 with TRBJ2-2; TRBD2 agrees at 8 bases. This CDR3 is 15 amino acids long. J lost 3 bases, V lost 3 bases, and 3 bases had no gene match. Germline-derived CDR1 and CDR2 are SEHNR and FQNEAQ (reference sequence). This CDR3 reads CASSFRGGHTGELFF. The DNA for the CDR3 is TGTGCCAGCAGCTTCCGGGGGGGACACACCGGGGAGCTGTTTTTT.

For the CDR3, the DNA is TGTGCCAGCAGCGTAGACGGTGCGGGGGGGTTCGGGGAGCTGTTTTTT. As protein: CASSVDGAGGFGELFF. The rearrangement links TRBV9 to TRBJ2-2; 9 bases match TRBD2. Germline V gene sequence: CDR1 SGDLS, CDR2 YYNGEE. J lost 7 bases, V lost 0 bases, and 7 bases had no gene match. The CDR3 totals 16 residues.

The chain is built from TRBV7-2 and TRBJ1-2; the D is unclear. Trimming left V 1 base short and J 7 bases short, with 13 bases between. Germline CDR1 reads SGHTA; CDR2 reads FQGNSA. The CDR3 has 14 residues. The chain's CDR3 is CASSLGSGLRGYTF. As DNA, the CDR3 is TGTGCCAGCAGCTTAGGTTCGGGTCTGCGTGGCTACACCTTC.

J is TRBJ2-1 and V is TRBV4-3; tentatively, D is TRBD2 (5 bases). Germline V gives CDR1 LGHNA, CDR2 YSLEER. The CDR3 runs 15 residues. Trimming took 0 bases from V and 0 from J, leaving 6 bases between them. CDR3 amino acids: CASSQERVSYNEQFF. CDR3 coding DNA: TGCGCCAGCAGCCAAGAGAGGGTCTCCTACAATGAGCAGTTCTTC.

The CDR3 DNA reads as TGTGCCAGCAGCCGCAGGCAGAGCGGGGGGGCCTCCTACGAGCAGTACTTC. Protein sequence: CASSRRQSGGASYEQYF. The V and J genes are TRBV3-1 (or the pseudogene TRBV3-2) and TRBJ2-7, with 10 bases aligning to TRBD2. The ends lost 4 bases at V and 0 bases at J; junction bases unmatched: 9. Looked up from germline, CDR1 is LGHDT and CDR2 is YNNKEL (reference sequence). The CDR3 is 17 residues long.

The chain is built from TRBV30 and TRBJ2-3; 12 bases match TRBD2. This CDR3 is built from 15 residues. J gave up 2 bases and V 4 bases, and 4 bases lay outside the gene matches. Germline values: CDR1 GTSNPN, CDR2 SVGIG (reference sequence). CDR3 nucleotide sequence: TGTGCCTGGAAACTAGCGGGGGGAACCACAGATACGCAGTATTTT. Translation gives CAWKLAGGTTDTQYF.

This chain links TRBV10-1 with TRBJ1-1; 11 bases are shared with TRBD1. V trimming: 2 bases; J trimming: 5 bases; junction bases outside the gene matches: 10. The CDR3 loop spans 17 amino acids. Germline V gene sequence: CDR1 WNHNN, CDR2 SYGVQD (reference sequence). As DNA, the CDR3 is TGCGCCAGCAGTGAGGGCCCCGGGGGACAGGGGGGGACTGAAGCTTTCTTT. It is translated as CASSEGPGGQGGTEAFF.

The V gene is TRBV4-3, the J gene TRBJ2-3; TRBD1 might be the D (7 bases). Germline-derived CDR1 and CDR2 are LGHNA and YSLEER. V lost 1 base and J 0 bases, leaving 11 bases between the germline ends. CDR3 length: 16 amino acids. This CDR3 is CASSQAEGASTDTQYF. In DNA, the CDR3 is TGCGCCAGCAGCCAAGCGGAGGGGGCGAGCACAGATACGCAGTATTTT.

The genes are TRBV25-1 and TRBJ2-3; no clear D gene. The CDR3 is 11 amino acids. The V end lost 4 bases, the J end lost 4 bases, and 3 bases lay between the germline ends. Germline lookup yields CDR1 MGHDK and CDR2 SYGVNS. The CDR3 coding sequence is TGTGCCAGCAGTGCTGCAGATACGCAGTATTTT. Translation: CASSAADTQYF.

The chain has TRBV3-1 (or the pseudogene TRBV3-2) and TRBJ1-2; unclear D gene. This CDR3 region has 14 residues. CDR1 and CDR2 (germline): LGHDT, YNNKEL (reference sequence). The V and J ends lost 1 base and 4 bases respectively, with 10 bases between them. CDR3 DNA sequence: TGTGCCAGCAGCCAAGGGAGGGATGGCTATGGCTACACCTTC. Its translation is CASSQGRDGYGYTF.

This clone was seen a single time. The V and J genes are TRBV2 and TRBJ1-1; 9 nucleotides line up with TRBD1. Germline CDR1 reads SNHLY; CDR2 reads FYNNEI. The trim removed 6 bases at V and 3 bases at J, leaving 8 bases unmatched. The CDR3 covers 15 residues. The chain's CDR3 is CASRTYRGLDTEAFF. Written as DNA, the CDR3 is TGTGCCAGCAGGACTTACAGGGGGCTGGACACTGAAGCTTTCTTT. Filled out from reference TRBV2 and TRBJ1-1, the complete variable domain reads EPEVTQTPSHQVTQMGQEVILRCVPISNHLYFYWYRQILGQKVEFLVSFYNNEISEKSEIFDDQFSVERPDGSNFTLKIRSTKLEDSAMYFCASRTYRGLDTEAFFGQGTRLTVV.

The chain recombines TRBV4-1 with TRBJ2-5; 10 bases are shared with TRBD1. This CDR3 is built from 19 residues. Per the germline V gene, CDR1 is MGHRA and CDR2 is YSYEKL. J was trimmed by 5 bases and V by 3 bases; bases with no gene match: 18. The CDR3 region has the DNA TGCGCCAGCAGCCACCCCGGTATGAGACAGGGGGCGCGGCAGGAGACCCAGTACTTC. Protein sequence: CASSHPGMRQGARQETQYF.

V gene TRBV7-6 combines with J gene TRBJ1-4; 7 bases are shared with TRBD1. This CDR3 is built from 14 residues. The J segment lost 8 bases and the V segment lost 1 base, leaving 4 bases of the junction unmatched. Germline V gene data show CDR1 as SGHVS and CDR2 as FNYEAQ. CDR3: CASSLGDSGEKLFF. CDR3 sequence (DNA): TGTGCCAGCAGCTTAGGGGACAGTGGAGAAAAACTGTTTTTT.